The rows below give T cell receptor beta chains drawn from one sample of a study of control samples from healthy donors and cancer patients. Clones were sequenced by immunoSEQ multiplex PCR, and TCRdb holds only the in-frame ones, with some missing. The specimen's table records approximately 190,000 clones. Material for sequencing was blood. The source of these receptors is a woman aged 25-40 years in good health. The CDR3 runs from the conserved cysteine through the conserved F or W. D genes are given only for firm matches.

d_call	v_call	j_call	cdr3_nt	cdr3_aa
-	TRBV5-1	TRBJ1-4	TGCGCCAGCAGCCTGCTCGGGGGGTCAACTAATGAAAAACTGTTTTTT	CASSLLGGSTNEKLFF
-	TRBV7-9	TRBJ1-1	TGTGCCAGCAGCTTATACGGGGAAGGCACTGAAGCTTTCTTT	CASSLYGEGTEAFF
-	TRBV6-2/TRBV6-3	TRBJ1-2	TGTGCCAGCAGTTACGCATACTATGGCTACACCTTC	CASSYAYYGYTF
-	TRBV7-6	TRBJ1-4	TGTGCCAGCAGCCTGAGGGGAGCTAATGAAAAACTGTTTTTT	CASSLRGANEKLFF
-	TRBV6-5	TRBJ1-1	TGTGCCAGCAGTTTCGACAAACCAGGGGAAGATGAAGCTTTCTTT	CASSFDKPGEDEAFF
-	TRBV6-2/TRBV6-3	TRBJ2-2	TGTGCCAGCAGTTACTCGAAAAGGTGGGGGGCGAGGAGGGAGCTGTTTTTT	CASSYSKRWGARRELFF
TRBD1	TRBV10-1	TRBJ1-2	TGCGCCAGCAGTGATGGGACAGAGCTCGGCAGGGCAGCTAACTATGGCTACACCTTC	CASSDGTELGRAANYGYTF
-	TRBV5-1	TRBJ2-7	TGCGCCAGCAGCTTGGGGGCAGAGACCTACGAGCAGTACTTC	CASSLGAETYEQYF
TRBD1	TRBV5-1	TRBJ1-1	TGCGCCAGCAGCTTGGGGGACAGGGAGGTATGGACTGAAGCTTTCTTT	CASSLGDREVWTEAFF
-	TRBV5-6	TRBJ1-3	TGTGCCAGCAGTCAACCAAGGGGTTATGGAAACACCATATATTTT	CASSQPRGYGNTIYF
TRBD1	TRBV9	TRBJ1-6	TGTGCCAGCAGCGTAGTGGACAGGAATTCACCCCTCCACTTT	CASSVVDRNSPLHF
-	TRBV7-6	TRBJ1-2	TGTGCCAGCAGCTTAGCCCCAGGTGGGTTCTCTGGCTACACCTTC	CASSLAPGGFSGYTF
-	TRBV7-2	TRBJ1-2	TGTGCCAGCAGCCCCGACAGAGGAAACTATGGCTACACCTTC	CASSPDRGNYGYTF
-	TRBV5-5	TRBJ1-5	TGTGCCAGCAGCGAGCTTAATCAGCCCCAGCATTTT	CASSELNQPQHF
-	TRBV7-9	TRBJ1-6	TGTGCCAGCAGCCCTCTTTTTGGGGAGAGCTCCTATAATTCACCCCTCCACTTT	CASSPLFGESSYNSPLHF
-	TRBV6-2/TRBV6-3	TRBJ1-5	TGTGCCAGCAGTTACCGGTGGCAGAACAATCAGCCCCAGCATTTT	CASSYRWQNNQPQHF
-	TRBV5-1	TRBJ2-1	TGCGCCAGCAGGACCCAGGCAGGCAGCGCCTACAATGAGCAGTTCTTC	CASRTQAGSAYNEQFF
-	TRBV11-3	TRBJ1-3	TGTGCCAGCAGCTCTACGAACGGCGGGGACATAAGAAACACCATATATTTT	CASSSTNGGDIRNTIYF
-	TRBV21-1	TRBJ2-3	TGTGCCAGCAGCAAAGCGCGAGGGGAGGGACTCACAGATACGCAGTATTTT	CASSKARGEGLTDTQYF
TRBD2	TRBV4-1	TRBJ2-1	TGCGCCAGCAGCCAAGACATAAGGACTAGGACTTTCAATGAGCAGTTCTTC	CASSQDIRTRTFNEQFF
TRBD2	TRBV4-1	TRBJ2-4	TGCGCCAGCAGCCCGCCCACATCCCTGGGGGGGGAGCAAAAAAACATTCAGTACTTC	CASSPPTSLGGEQKNIQYF
-	TRBV13	TRBJ1-1	TGCGCCAGCAGCTCTCGGACGGGGAACACTGAAGCTTTCTTT	CASSSRTGNTEAFF
TRBD2	TRBV6-1	TRBJ2-7	TGTGCCAGCAGTGATACTAGCGGAATCTACGAGCAGTACTTC	CASSDTSGIYEQYF
TRBD1	TRBV28	TRBJ1-2	TGTGCCAGCAACGACGACAGGGGGCTAAACTATGGCTACACCTTC	CASNDDRGLNYGYTF
-	TRBV7-2	TRBJ2-3	TGTGCCAGCAGCTTACTAGTGGGGCTAGCGTCCACAGATACGCAGTATTTT	CASSLLVGLASTDTQYF
-	TRBV2	TRBJ1-1	TGTGCCAGCAGTGTGTACGAGAGTGGTGAAGCTTTCTTT	CASSVYESGEAFF
TRBD1	TRBV9	TRBJ1-2	TGTGCCAGCAGCGTGGGACAGGGGGCAGGTGGCTACACCTTC	CASSVGQGAGGYTF
-	TRBV3-1/TRBV3-2	TRBJ1-2	TGTGCCAGCAGCCAAGATCGCGCAGATGGCTACACCTTC	CASSQDRADGYTF
-	TRBV7-8	TRBJ1-1	TGTGCCAGCAGCTTAGTCTCTAGGTTAACTGAAGCTTTCTTT	CASSLVSRLTEAFF
-	TRBV12-3/TRBV12-4	TRBJ1-1	TGTGCCAGCACCCCTGGGTTCTCTGAAGCTTTCTTT	CASTPGFSEAFF
-	TRBV4-3	TRBJ1-1	TGCGCCAGCAGCCAAGAATTGGTGAACACTGAAGCTTTCTTT	CASSQELVNTEAFF
TRBD1	TRBV24-1	TRBJ2-3	TGTGCCACCAGTGACCCGGGACAGGACATCACAGATACGCAGTATTTT	CATSDPGQDITDTQYF
-	TRBV7-2	TRBJ1-2	TGTGCCAGCAGTCTTGACAGCCCTAACTATGGCTACACCTTC	CASSLDSPNYGYTF
-	TRBV4-2	TRBJ2-6	TGTGCCAGCAGCCAAGAGATGGCAGGGGCCAACGTCCTGACTTTC	CASSQEMAGANVLTF
TRBD1	TRBV9	TRBJ1-2	TGTGCCAGCAGCGTTCAACAAGGGACAGGGGCTGGCTACACCTTC	CASSVQQGTGAGYTF
TRBD1	TRBV19	TRBJ1-2	TGTGCCAGTAGTCCTGACAGGGGGCGAAGTGGCTACACCTTC	CASSPDRGRSGYTF